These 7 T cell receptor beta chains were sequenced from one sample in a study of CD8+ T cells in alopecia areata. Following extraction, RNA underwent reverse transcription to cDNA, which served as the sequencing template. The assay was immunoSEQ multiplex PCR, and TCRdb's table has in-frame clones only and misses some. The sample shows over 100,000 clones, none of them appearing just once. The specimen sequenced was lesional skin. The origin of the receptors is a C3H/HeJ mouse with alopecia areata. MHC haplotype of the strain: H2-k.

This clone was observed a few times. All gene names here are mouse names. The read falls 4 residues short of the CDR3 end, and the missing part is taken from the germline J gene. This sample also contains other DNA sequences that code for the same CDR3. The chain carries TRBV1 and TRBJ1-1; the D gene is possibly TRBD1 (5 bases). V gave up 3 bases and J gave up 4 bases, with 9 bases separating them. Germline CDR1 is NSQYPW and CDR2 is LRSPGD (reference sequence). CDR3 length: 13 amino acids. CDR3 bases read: TGCACCTGCAGTGCTGCAGGGCGCACA. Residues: CTCSAAGRT. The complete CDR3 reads CTCSAAGRTEVFF.

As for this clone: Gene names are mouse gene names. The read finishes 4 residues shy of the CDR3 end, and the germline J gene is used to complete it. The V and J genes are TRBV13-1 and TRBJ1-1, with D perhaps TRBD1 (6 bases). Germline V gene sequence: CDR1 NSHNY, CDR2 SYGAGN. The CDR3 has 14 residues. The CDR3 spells CASSDLGARAEVFF. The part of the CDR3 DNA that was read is TGTGCCAGCAGTGATCTGGGGGCGCGGGCA.

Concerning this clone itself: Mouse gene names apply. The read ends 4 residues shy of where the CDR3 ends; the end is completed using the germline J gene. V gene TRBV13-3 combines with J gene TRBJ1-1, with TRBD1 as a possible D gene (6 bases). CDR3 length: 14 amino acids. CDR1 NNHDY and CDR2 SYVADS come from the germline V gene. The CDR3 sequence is CASSRTGGALEVFF. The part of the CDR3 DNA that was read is TGTGCCAGCAGTCGGACTGGGGGGGCGTTA.

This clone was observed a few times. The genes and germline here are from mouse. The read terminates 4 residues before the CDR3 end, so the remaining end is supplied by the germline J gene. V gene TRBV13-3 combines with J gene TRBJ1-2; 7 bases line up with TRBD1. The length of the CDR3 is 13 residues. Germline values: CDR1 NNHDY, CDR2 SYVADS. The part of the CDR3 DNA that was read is TGTGCCAGCAGTGATCGCCAGGGGGCC. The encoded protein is CASSDRQGA. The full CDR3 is CASSDRQGADYTF.

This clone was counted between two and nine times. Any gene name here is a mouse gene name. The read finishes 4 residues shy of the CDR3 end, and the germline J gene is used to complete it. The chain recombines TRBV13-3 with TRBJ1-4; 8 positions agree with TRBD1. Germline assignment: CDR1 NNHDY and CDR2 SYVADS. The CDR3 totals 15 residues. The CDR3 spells CASSDALTGGERLFF. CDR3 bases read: TGTGCCAGCAGTGATGCATTAACAGGGGGCGAA.

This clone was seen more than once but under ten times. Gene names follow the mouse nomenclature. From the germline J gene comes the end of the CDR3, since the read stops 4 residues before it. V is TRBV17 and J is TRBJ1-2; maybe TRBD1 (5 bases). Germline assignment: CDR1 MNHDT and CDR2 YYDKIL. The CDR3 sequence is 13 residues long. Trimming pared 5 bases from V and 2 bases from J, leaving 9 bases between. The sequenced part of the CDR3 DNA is TGTGCTAGCAGTGCCTCAGGGAACTCC. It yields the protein CASSASGNS. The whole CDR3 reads CASSASGNSDYTF.

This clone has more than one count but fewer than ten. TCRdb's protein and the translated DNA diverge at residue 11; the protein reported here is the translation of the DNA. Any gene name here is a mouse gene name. Partial CDR3 DNA: TGTGCCAGCAGGTCACAGGGAGGGAATTCGCCC. The encoded protein is CASRSQGGNSP. The entire CDR3 is CASRSQGGNSPLYF. The chain recombines TRBV19 with TRBJ1-6; the D gene is possibly TRBD1 (6 bases). The missing CDR3 end, 3 residues past where the read stops, is filled in from the germline J gene. TRBJ1-6 is annotated as an ORF whose role is uncertain. Between the trimmed V and J ends, which lost 5 bases and 7 bases, there was a span of 13 bases. The CDR3 consists of 14 residues. CDR1 and CDR2 (germline): FNHDT, SITEND (reference sequence).